This T cell receptor (beta chain) was sequenced for a study of graft-versus-host responses after intestinal transplantation. Study-wide context: Multivisceral, liver-intestinal, or isolated intestinal grafts went to recipients. The recipients all started with anti-thymocyte globulin induction and then took tacrolimus and steroids for roughly 3 years. Study conclusions and caveats: Detected in recipient marrow were GvH clones, some of which were first observed in ileum or blood.

Assay: immunoSEQ multiplex PCR; the TCRdb copy retains only in-frame clones and omits some. This table has 80,000 to 100,000 clones, roughly 89% appearing once. Concerning this clone: Its antigen remains unidentified.

V shed 5 bases, J shed 0 bases, and the junction held 13 bases outside the gene matches. The CDR3 extends over 19 amino acids. CDR1 MNHEY and CDR2 SMNVEV come from the germline V gene (reference sequence). Material: unstimulated CD4+ T cells sorted from spleen or lymph node cells, obtained before transplant. The sequence was obtained from a human donor who was the organ donor for an intestinal transplant. The chain uses TRBV27 and TRBJ2-4; TRBD1 aligns across 10 bases. In DNA, the CDR3 is TGTGCCAGCAGTCAGGGACAGGGGTCTGGGCTCCTAGCCAAAAACATTCAGTACTTC. It specifies CASSQGQGSGLLAKNIQYF.